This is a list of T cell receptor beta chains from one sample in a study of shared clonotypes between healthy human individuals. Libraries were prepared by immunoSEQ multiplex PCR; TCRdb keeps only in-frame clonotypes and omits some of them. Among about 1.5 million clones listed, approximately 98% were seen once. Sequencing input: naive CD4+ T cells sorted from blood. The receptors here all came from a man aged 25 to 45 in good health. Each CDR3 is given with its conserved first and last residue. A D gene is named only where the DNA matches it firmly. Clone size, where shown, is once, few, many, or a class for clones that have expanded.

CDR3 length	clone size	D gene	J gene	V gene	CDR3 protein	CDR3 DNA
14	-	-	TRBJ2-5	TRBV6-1	CASIGSSFVETQYF	TGTGCCAGCATAGGTTCTTCTTTCGTAGAGACCCAGTACTTC
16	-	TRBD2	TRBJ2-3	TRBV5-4	CASSLAGASGTDTQYF	TGTGCCAGCAGCTTGGCAGGGGCTAGCGGGACAGATACGCAGTATTTT
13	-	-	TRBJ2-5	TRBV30	CAFDRGLQETQYF	TGTGCCTTTGACAGGGGACTACAAGAGACCCAGTACTTC
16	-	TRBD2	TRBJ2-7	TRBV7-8	CASSPTGGALSYEQYF	TGTGCCAGCAGCCCAACCGGGGGGGCCCTTTCCTACGAGCAGTACTTC
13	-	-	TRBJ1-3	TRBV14	CASSQKIGNTIYF	TGTGCCAGCAGCCAGAAGATTGGAAACACCATATATTTT
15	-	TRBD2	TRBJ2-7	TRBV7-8	CASSFAGGGWNEQYF	TGTGCCAGCAGCTTTGCCGGGGGAGGGTGGAACGAGCAGTACTTC
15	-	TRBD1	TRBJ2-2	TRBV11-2	CASSADRGRPGELFF	TGTGCCAGCAGCGCTGACAGGGGGCGCCCCGGGGAGCTGTTTTTT
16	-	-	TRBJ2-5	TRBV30	CAWSGVGVSFSGTQYF	TGTGCCTGGAGTGGGGTGGGAGTAAGCTTCTCCGGGACCCAGTACTTC
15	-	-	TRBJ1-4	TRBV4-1	CASSQQQAGGEKLFF	TGCGCCAGCAGCCAACAACAGGCGGGGGGTGAAAAACTGTTTTTT
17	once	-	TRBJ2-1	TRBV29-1	CSVEDSTVIEKENEQFF	TGCAGCGTTGAAGACTCGACAGTTATAGAAAAGGAGAATGAGCAGTTCTTC
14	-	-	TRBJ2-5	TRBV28	CASSLYPPSETQYF	TGTGCCAGCAGTTTATACCCCCCGAGCGAGACCCAGTACTTC
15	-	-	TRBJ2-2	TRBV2	CASSADRSNTGELFF	TGTGCCAGCAGTGCGGACAGATCGAACACCGGGGAGCTGTTTTTT
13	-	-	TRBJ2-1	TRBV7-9	CASSLAQINEQFF	TGTGCCAGCAGCTTAGCACAGATCAATGAGCAGTTCTTC
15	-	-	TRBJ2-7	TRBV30	CAWSESRGTYYEQYF	TGTGCCTGGAGTGAATCGAGAGGGACTTACTACGAGCAGTACTTC
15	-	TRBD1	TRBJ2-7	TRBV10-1	CASSNPGQGIHEQYF	TGCGCCAGCAGTAACCCGGGACAGGGGATCCACGAGCAGTACTTC
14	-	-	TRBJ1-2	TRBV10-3	CAISAWEGGQGYTF	TGTGCCATCAGTGCGTGGGAGGGAGGACAGGGCTACACCTTC